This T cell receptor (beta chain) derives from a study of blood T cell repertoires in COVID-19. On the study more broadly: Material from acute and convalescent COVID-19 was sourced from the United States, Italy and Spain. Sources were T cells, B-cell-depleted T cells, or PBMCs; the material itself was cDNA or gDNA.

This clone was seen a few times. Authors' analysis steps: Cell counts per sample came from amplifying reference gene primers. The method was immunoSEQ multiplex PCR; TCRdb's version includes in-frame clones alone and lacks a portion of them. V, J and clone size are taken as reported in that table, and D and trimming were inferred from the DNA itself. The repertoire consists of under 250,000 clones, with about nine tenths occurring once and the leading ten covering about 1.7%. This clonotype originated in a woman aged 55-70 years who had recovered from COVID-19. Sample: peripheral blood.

CDR3 coding DNA: TGTGCCAGCAGCTTGCGGGGGGCGCGGGGCAATCAGCCCCAGCATTTT. This sequence encodes CASSLRGARGNQPQHF. The genes are TRBV5-4 and TRBJ1-5, with D tentatively TRBD1 (6 bases). Trimming shortened V by 1 base and J by 2 bases, and 13 bases separated the two germline ends. Germline assignment: CDR1 SGHNT and CDR2 YYREEE (reference sequence). The CDR3 has 16 amino acids.